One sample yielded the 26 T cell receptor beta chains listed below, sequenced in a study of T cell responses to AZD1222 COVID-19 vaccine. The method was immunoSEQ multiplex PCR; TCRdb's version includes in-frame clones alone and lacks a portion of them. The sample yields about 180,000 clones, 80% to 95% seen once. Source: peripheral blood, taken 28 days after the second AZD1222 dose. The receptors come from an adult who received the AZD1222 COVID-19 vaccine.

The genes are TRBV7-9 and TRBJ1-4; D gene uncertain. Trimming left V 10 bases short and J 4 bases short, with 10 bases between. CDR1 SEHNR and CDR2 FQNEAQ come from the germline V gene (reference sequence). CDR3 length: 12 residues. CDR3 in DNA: TGTGCCACCAAAGACAATAATGAAAAACTGTTTTTT. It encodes CATKDNNEKLFF.

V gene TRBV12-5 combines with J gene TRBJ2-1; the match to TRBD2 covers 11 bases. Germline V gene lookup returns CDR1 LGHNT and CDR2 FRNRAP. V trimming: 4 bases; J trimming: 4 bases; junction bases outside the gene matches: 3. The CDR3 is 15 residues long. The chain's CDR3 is CASGSRTSGYNEQFF. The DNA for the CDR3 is TGTGCTAGTGGTTCCAGGACTAGCGGGTACAATGAGCAGTTCTTC.

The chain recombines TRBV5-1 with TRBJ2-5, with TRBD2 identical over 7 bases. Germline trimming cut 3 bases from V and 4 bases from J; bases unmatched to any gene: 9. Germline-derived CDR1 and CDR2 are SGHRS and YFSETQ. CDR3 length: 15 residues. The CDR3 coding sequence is TGCGCCAGCAGCTCTCTAGCGGACCTCTCAGAGACCCAGTACTTC. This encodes CASSSLADLSETQYF.

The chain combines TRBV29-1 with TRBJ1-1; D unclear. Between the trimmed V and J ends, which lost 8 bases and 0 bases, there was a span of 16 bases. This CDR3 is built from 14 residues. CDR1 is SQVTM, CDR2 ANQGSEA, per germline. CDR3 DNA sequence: TGCAGCATGACACGGACGGACCTGAACACTGAAGCTTTCTTT. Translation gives CSMTRTDLNTEAFF.

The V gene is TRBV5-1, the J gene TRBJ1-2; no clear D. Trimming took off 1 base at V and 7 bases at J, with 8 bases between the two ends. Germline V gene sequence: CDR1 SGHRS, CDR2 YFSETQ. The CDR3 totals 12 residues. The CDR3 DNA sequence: TGCGCCAGCAGCTTGTCCCCGGGTGGCTACACCTTC. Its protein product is CASSLSPGGYTF.

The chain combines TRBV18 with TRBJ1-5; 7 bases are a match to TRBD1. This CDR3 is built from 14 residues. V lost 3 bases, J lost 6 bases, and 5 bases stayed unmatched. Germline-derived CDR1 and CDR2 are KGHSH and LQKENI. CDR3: CASSPGGGVQPQHF. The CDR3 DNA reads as TGTGCCAGCTCACCGGGAGGGGGCGTTCAGCCCCAGCATTTT. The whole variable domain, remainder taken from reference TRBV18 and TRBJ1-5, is NAGVMQNPRHLVRRRGQEARLRCSPMKGHSHVYWYRQLPEEGLKFMVYLQKENIIDESGMPKERFSAEFPKEGPSILRIQQVVRGDSAAYFCASSPGGGVQPQHFGDGTRLSIL.

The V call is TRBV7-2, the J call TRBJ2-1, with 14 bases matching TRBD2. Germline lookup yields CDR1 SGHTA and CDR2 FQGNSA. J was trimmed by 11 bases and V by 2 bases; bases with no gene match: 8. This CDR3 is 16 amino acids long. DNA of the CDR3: TGTGCCAGCAGCTTATTGGGACTAGCGGGAGAGCGGCAGCAGTTCTTC. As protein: CASSLLGLAGERQQFF.

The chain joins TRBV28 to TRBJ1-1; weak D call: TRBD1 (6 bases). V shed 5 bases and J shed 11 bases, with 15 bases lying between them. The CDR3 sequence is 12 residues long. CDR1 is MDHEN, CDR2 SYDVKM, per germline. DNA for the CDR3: TGTGCCAGCAGTCCACCGACAGGTGCGGCTTTCTTT. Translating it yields CASSPPTGAAFF.

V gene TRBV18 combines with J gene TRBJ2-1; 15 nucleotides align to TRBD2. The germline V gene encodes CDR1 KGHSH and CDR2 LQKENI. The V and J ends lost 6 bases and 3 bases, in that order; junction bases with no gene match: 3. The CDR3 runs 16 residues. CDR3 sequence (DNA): TGTGCCAGCTCCTGGACTAGCGGGGGGGACTACAATGAGCAGTTCTTC. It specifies CASSWTSGGDYNEQFF.

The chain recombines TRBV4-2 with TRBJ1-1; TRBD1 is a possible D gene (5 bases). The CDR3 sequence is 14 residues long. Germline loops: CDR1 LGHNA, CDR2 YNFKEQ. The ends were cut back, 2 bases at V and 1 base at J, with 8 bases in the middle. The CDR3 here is CASSQQGSNTEAFF. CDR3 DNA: TGTGCCAGCAGCCAACAGGGATCGAACACTGAAGCTTTCTTT.

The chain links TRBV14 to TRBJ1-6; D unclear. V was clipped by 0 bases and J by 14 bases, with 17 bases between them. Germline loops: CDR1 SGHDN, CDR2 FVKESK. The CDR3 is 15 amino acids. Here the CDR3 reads CASSQDLSGFQALHF. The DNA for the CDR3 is TGTGCCAGCAGCCAAGATCTTTCAGGCTTCCAGGCCCTCCACTTT.

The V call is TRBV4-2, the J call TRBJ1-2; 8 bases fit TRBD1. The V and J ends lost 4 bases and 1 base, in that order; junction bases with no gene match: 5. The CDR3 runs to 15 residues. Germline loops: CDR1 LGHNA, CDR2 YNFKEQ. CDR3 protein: CASSPSDRDNYGYTF. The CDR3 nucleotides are TGTGCCAGCAGCCCCTCGGACAGGGATAACTATGGCTACACCTTC.

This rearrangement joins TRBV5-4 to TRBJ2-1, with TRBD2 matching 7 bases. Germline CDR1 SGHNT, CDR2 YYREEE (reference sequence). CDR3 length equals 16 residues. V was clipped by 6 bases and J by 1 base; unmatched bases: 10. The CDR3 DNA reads TGTGCCAGCACCACCGGCGGGAGTAGGTCCTACAATGAGCAGTTCTTC. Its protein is CASTTGGSRSYNEQFF.

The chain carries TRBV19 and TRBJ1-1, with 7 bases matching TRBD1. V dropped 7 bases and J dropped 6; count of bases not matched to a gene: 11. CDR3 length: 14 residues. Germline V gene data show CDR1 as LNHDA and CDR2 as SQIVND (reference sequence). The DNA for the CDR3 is TGTGCCAGTACCCTGGACAGGACAGGCGCTGAAGCTTTCTTT. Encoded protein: CASTLDRTGAEAFF.

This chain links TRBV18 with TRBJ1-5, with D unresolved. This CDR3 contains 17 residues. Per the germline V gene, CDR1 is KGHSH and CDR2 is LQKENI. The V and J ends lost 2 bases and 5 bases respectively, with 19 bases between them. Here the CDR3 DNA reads TGTGCCAGCTCACCAAGGGCAGGCGGCCGGTCAGATCAGCCCCAGCATTTT. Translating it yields CASSPRAGGRSDQPQHF. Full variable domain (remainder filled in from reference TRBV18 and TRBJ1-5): NAGVMQNPRHLVRRRGQEARLRCSPMKGHSHVYWYRQLPEEGLKFMVYLQKENIIDESGMPKERFSAEFPKEGPSILRIQQVVRGDSAAYFCASSPRAGGRSDQPQHFGDGTRLSIL.

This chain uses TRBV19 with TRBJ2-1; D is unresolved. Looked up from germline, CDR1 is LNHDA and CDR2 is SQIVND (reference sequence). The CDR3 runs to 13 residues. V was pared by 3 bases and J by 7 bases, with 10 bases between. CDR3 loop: CASSIGAVNEQFF. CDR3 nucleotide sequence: TGTGCCAGTAGTATTGGAGCTGTAAATGAGCAGTTCTTC.

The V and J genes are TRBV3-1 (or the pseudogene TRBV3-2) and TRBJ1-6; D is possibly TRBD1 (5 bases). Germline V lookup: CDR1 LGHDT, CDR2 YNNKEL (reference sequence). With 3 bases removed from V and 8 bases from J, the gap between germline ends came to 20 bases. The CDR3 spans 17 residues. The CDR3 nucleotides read TGTGCCAGCAGCCAGGCCCCAGGGACGGAGAGACATTCACCCCTCCACTTT. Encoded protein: CASSQAPGTERHSPLHF.

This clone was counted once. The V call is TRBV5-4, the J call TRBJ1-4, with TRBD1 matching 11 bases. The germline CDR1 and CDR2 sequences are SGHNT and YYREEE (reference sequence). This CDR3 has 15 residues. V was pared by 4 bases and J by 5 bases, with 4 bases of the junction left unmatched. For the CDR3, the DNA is TGTGCCAGCAGCCAGGACAGGGGGCGGAATGAAAAACTGTTTTTT. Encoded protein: CASSQDRGRNEKLFF.

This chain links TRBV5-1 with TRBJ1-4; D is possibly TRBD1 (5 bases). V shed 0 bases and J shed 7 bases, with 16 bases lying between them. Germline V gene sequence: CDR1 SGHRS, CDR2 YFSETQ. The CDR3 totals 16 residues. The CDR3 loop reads CASSLVSGQGFEKLFF. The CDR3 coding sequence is TGCGCCAGCAGCTTGGTGTCAGGTCAGGGTTTTGAAAAACTGTTTTTT.

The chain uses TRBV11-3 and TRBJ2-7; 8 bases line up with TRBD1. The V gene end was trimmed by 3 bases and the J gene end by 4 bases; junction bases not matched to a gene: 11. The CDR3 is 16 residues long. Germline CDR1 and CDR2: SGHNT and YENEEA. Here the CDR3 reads CASSFGQGAKSYEQYF. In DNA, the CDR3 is TGTGCCAGCAGCTTCGGGCAGGGGGCAAAGAGTTACGAGCAGTACTTC.

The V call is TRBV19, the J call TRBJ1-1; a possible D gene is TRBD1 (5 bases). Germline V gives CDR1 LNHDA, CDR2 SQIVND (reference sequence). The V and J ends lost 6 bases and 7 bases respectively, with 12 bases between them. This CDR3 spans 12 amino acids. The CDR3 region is CASRNPGGEAFF. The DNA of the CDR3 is TGTGCCAGTAGGAACCCCGGGGGTGAAGCTTTCTTT. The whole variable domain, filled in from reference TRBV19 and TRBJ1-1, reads DGGITQSPKYLFRKEGQNVTLSCEQNLNHDAMYWYRQDPGQGLRLIYYSQIVNDFQKGDIAEGYSVSREKKESFPLTVTSAQKNPTAFYLCASRNPGGEAFFGQGTRLTVV.

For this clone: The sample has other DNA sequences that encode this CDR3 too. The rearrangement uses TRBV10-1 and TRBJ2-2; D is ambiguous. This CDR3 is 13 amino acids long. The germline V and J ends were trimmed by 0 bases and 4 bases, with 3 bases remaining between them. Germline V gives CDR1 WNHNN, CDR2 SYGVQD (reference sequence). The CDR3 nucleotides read TGCGCCAGCAGTGAGTCAGGCACCGGGGAGCTGTTTTTT. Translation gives CASSESGTGELFF.

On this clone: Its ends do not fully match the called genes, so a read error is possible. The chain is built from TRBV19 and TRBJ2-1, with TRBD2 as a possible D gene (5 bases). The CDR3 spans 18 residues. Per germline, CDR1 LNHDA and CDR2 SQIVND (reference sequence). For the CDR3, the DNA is TGTGCCAGTAGTATGGGCCCCGGGGTTGGAGAGCGAGACAATGGGCAGTTCTTC. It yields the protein CASSMGPGVGERDNGQFF.

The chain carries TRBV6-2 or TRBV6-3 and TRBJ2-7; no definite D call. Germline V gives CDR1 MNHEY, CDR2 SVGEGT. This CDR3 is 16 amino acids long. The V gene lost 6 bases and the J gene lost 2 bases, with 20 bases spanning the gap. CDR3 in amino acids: CASSHPPAPKAYEQYF. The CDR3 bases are TGTGCCAGCAGCCACCCCCCAGCCCCGAAGGCCTACGAGCAGTACTTC.

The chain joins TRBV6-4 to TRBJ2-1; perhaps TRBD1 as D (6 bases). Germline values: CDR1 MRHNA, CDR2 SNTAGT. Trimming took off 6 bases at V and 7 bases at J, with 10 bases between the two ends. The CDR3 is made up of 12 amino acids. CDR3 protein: CASRSRGNEQFF. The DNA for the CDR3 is TGTGCCAGCAGATCTAGGGGGAATGAGCAGTTCTTC.

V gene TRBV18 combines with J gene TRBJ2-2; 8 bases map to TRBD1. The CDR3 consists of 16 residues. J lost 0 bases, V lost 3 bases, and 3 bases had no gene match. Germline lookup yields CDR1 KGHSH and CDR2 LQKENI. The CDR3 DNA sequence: TGTGCCAGCTCACCCACGGACAGGGCGAACACCGGGGAGCTGTTTTTT. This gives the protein CASSPTDRANTGELFF. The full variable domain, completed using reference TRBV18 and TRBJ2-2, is NAGVMQNPRHLVRRRGQEARLRCSPMKGHSHVYWYRQLPEEGLKFMVYLQKENIIDESGMPKERFSAEFPKEGPSILRIQQVVRGDSAAYFCASSPTDRANTGELFFGEGSRLTVL.